The 22 T cell receptor beta chains reported below all come from one sample, sequenced in a study of T cells in Graves' hyperthyroidism and ophthalmopathy. TCR beta CDR3 regions were amplified from RNA. During a first-round RT-PCR of the TCR CDR3, the HTBI primer set was used. TCRdb ran MiXCR on the multiplex PCR reads and lists one entry per CDR3 protein. The sample yields approximately 640,000 distinct CDR3 sequences, around 16% seen once. Material: blood. The receptors originated from a man aged 45-65 years with Graves' hyperthyroidism.

There are many counts of this clonotype. The V gene is TRBV7-2, the J gene TRBJ2-4; D is possibly TRBD1 or TRBD2 (5 bases each). The CDR3 spans 14 residues. Per germline, CDR1 SGHTA and CDR2 FQGNSA. Trimming pared 7 bases from V and 4 bases from J, leaving 14 bases between. CDR3 coding DNA: TGTGCCAGCAAGGGACCTGGGGAAAAAAACATTCAGTACTTC. Translated: CASKGPGEKNIQYF.

A few counts support this clonotype. The J gene is TRBJ2-7, the V gene TRBV2, with D perhaps TRBD1 (6 bases). The V end lost 6 bases, the J end lost 3 bases, and 15 bases lay between the germline ends. Germline CDR1 is SNHLY and CDR2 is FYNNEI. The CDR3 runs to 14 residues. The CDR3 spells CASRQRTESYEQYF. The CDR3 nucleotides are TGTGCCAGCAGACAAAGGACAGAGAGCTACGAGCAGTACTTC.

This chain joins TRBV18 and TRBJ1-1; D unresolved. Trimming removed 4 bases at V and 1 base at J, with 13 bases between. The CDR3 covers 15 residues. Germline assignment: CDR1 KGHSH and CDR2 LQKENI. This chain's CDR3 is CASSLQEVGNTEAFF. As DNA, the CDR3 is TGTGCCAGCTCACTTCAGGAAGTTGGGAACACTGAAGCTTTCTTT.

This clonotype was counted many times. The chain combines TRBV24-1 with TRBJ2-5, with D possibly TRBD2 on 6 matching bases. CDR1 is KGHDR and CDR2 is SFDVKD in the germline V gene. V lost 4 bases, J lost 1 base, and 12 bases lay in between. The CDR3 contains 15 residues. For the CDR3, the DNA is TGTGCCACCAGTGAGCCGGGACTGCTCCAAGAGACCCAGTACTTC. Protein product: CATSEPGLLQETQYF.

The CDR3 coding sequence is TGCGCCAGCAGCTTGGAGGCCAGGGGAGAGGAGCAGTTCTTC. As protein: CASSLEARGEEQFF. The rearrangement links TRBV5-1 to TRBJ2-1, with a weak D call TRBD1 (6 bases). Germline values: CDR1 SGHRS, CDR2 YFSETQ. V lost 0 bases to trimming and J lost 10 bases, with 14 bases between them. The CDR3 sequence is 14 residues long.

The V call is TRBV24-1, the J call TRBJ2-2; the match to TRBD1 covers 10 bases. The CDR3 has 15 residues. V dropped 9 bases and J dropped 6; count of bases not matched to a gene: 9. CDR1 and CDR2 (germline): KGHDR, SFDVKD. The CDR3 nucleotides are TGTGCCACCGGCAAGACAGGGGGCAGCGCCGGGGAGCTGTTTTTT. Protein product: CATGKTGGSAGELFF.

The sample holds a few counts of this clonotype. V is TRBV4-2 and J is TRBJ2-1; 7 positions match TRBD1. V shed 0 bases, J shed 6 bases, and the junction held 5 bases outside the gene matches. Looked up from germline, CDR1 is LGHNA and CDR2 is YNFKEQ. This CDR3 comprises 15 residues. The CDR3 is CASSQEGQWVNEQFF. The CDR3 DNA is TGTGCCAGCAGCCAAGAGGGACAGTGGGTCAATGAGCAGTTCTTC.

V and J are TRBV3-1 and TRBJ2-7; 8 nucleotides agree with TRBD2. With V trimmed by 1 base and J by 6 bases, 8 bases remained unmatched. Germline assignment: CDR1 LGHDT and CDR2 YNNKEL (reference sequence). The CDR3 contains 15 residues. As DNA, the CDR3 is TGTGCCAGCAGCCAAGCATATTTCAGCGGGAGCGAGCAGTACTTC. Residues: CASSQAYFSGSEQYF.

The rearrangement joins TRBV7-3 to TRBJ1-6; no definite D call. Germline assignment: CDR1 SGHTA and CDR2 FQGTGA. Trimming took off 2 bases at V and 7 bases at J, with 12 bases between the two ends. CDR3 length: 15 amino acids. CDR3 coding DNA: TGTGCCAGCAGCTTATACAGCCTGAAGAATTCACCCCTCCACTTT. Translating it yields CASSLYSLKNSPLHF.

This clonotype occurred many times. This chain connects TRBV28 to TRBJ2-1; D is ambiguous. Trimming removed 2 bases from V and 0 bases from J, with 17 bases in between. The germline V gene encodes CDR1 MDHEN and CDR2 SYDVKM. The CDR3 loop spans 18 amino acids. This chain's CDR3 is CASSLNGRSKVSYNEQFF. The CDR3 nucleotides are TGTGCCAGCAGTTTAAATGGAAGGTCGAAAGTCTCCTACAATGAGCAGTTCTTC.

In its sample, this clonotype was seen many times. The rearrangement links TRBV6-6 to TRBJ1-2; D is uncertain. CDR3 length equals 13 residues. The germline gives CDR1 MNHNY, CDR2 SVGAGI (reference sequence). Between the trimmed V and J ends, which lost 2 bases and 3 bases, there was a span of 7 bases. This chain's CDR3 is CASSYGHHYGYTF. In DNA, the CDR3 is TGTGCCAGCAGTTACGGCCACCACTATGGCTACACCTTC.

This chain connects TRBV4-3 to TRBJ2-1; D unclear. V was clipped by 0 bases and J by 9 bases, with 6 bases between them. Germline CDR1 and CDR2: LGHNA and YSLEER. This CDR3 comprises 12 residues. Here the CDR3 reads CASSQEFGEQFF. CDR3 DNA: TGCGCCAGCAGCCAAGAATTCGGTGAGCAGTTCTTC.

This clonotype was seen only a few times. The V gene is TRBV11-2, the J gene TRBJ2-3; 7 nucleotides align to TRBD2. J was trimmed by 0 bases and V by 2 bases; bases with no gene match: 8. Germline CDR1 and CDR2: SGHAT and FQNNGV. The CDR3 runs 17 residues. CDR3 protein: CASSLSGRGYSTDTQYF. The CDR3 DNA sequence: TGTGCCAGCAGCTTATCGGGGCGGGGGTACAGCACAGATACGCAGTATTTT.

The CDR3 nucleotides read TGTGCCAGCTCCCCTCAACCGACCTACGAGCAGTACTTC. It encodes CASSPQPTYEQYF. The chain combines TRBV27 with TRBJ2-7; D unresolved. Germline-derived CDR1 and CDR2 are MNHEY and SMNVEV (reference sequence). The CDR3 is 13 residues long. Deletions cut 8 bases from V and 2 bases from J, with 13 bases between.

There are a few counts of this clonotype. J is TRBJ1-1 and V is TRBV28, with D possibly matching TRBD1 (6 bases). V lost 3 bases to trimming and J lost 3 bases, with 11 bases between them. From germline, CDR1 is MDHEN and CDR2 SYDVKM. The CDR3 is made up of 14 amino acids. CDR3 in DNA: TGTGCCAGCAGTTTTCCAGGGGCGTACACTGAAGCTTTCTTT. It yields the protein CASSFPGAYTEAFF.

This clonotype was observed at least ten times. The chain is built from TRBV7-9 and TRBJ2-3, with 7 bases aligning to TRBD2. The J segment lost 2 bases and the V segment lost 3 bases, leaving 5 bases of the junction unmatched. The germline gives CDR1 SEHNR, CDR2 FQNEAQ (reference sequence). This CDR3 is built from 15 residues. CDR3 amino acids: CASSFVSGITDTQYF. The CDR3 DNA sequence: TGTGCCAGCAGCTTTGTAAGCGGGATCACAGATACGCAGTATTTT.

Many counts were recorded for this clonotype. The chain recombines TRBV2 with TRBJ1-6, with 7 bases aligning to TRBD1. Trimming removed 1 base from V and 12 bases from J; junction bases left unmatched: 12. CDR1 is SNHLY, CDR2 FYNNEI, per germline. The CDR3 is 16 residues long. Here the CDR3 DNA reads TGTGCCAGCAGTGAAGAGGGGACAGTCCCAATAGAACCCCTCCACTTT. Protein product: CASSEEGTVPIEPLHF.

The V gene is TRBV20-1, the J gene TRBJ2-5, with TRBD1 matching over 8 bases. With 4 bases clipped from V and 5 bases from J, the junction kept 12 bases outside the gene matches. This CDR3 has 15 amino acids. CDR1 is DFQATT, CDR2 SNEGSKA, per germline (reference sequence). The CDR3 loop reads CSAMELRTGTETQYF. The CDR3 region has the DNA TGCAGTGCTATGGAACTTAGGACAGGGACCGAGACCCAGTACTTC.

This sequence joins TRBV6-2 or TRBV6-3 and TRBJ2-5, with TRBD2 identical over 8 bases. CDR1 is MNHEY, CDR2 SVGEGT, per germline. The CDR3 extends over 15 amino acids. With 9 bases clipped from V and 1 base from J, the junction kept 10 bases outside the gene matches. In DNA, the CDR3 is TGTGCCAGTAGATCGGGACTAGTGAGCCAAGAGACCCAGTACTTC. Translating gives CASRSGLVSQETQYF.

This clonotype was found a few times. CDR3 bases: TGTGCCAGCAGCGAAACGTGGCTAGCGGGAGGGTGGGAGACCCAGTACTTC. The encoded protein is CASSETWLAGGWETQYF. The chain joins TRBV5-6 to TRBJ2-5, with 12 bases lining up with TRBD2. V trimming: 4 bases; J trimming: 5 bases; junction bases outside the gene matches: 12. The germline CDR1 and CDR2 sequences are SGHDT and YYEEEE. CDR3 size: 17 residues.

This sequence joins TRBV6-2 or TRBV6-3 and TRBJ2-7; no firm D call. Per germline, CDR1 MNHEY and CDR2 SVGEGT. Deletions cut 8 bases from V and 6 bases from J, with 11 bases between. The CDR3 runs 11 residues. The CDR3 DNA follows: TGTGCCAGCGGTCGGCCCGTCGAGCAGTACTTC. Protein sequence: CASGRPVEQYF.

This clonotype was found many times. The CDR3 region has the DNA TGTGCCAGCAGTTTAGCCGAAACAGGGGTGGCTTTCTTT. Amino acid sequence: CASSLAETGVAFF. This sequence joins TRBV28 and TRBJ1-1, with 7 bases fitting TRBD1. The CDR3 consists of 13 residues. The V and J ends lost 2 bases and 11 bases, in that order; junction bases with no gene match: 8. CDR1 and CDR2 from the germline V gene are MDHEN and SYDVKM.